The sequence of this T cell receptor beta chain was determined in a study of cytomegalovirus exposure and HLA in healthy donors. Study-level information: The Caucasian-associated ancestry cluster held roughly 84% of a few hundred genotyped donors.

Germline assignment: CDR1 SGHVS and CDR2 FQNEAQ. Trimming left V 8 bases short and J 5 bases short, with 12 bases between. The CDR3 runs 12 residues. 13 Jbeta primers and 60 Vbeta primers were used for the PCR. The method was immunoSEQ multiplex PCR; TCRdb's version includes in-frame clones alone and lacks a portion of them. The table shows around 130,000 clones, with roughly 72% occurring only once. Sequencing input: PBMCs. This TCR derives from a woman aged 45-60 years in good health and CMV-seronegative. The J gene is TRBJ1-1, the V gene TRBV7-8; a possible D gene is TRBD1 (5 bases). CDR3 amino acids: CASGQGKTEAFF. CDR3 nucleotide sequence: TGTGCCAGCGGGCAGGGAAAAACTGAAGCTTTCTTT.